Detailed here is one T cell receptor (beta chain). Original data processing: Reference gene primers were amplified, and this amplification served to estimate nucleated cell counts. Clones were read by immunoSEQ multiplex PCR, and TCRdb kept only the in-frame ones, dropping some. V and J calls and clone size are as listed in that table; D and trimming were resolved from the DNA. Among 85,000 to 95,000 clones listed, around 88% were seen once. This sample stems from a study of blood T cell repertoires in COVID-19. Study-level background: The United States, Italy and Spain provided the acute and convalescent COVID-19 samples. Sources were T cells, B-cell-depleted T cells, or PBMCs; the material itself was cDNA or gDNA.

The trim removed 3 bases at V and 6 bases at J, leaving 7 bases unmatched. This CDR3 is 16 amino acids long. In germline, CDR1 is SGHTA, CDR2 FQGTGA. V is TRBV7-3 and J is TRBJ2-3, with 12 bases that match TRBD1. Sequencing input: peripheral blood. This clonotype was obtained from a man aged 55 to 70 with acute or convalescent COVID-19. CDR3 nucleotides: TGTGCCAGCAGCTTGGGGACAGGGGGCCTTACCGATACGCAGTATTTT. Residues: CASSLGTGGLTDTQYF.